The rows below give T cell receptor beta chains drawn from one sample of a study of a mutant IDH1 vaccine in newly diagnosed glioma. Antigens of these TCRs are unknown. The protocol was immunoSEQ multiplex PCR, while the TCRdb copy is restricted to in-frame clones and leaves out a portion. In the table there are over 50,000 clones, approximately 90% of which are singletons. Specimen: PBMCs, collected from a glioma patient whose treatment included an IDH1 peptide vaccine. Receptors were obtained from a woman in her forties with glioma. Each CDR3 is given with its conserved first and last residue. The D gene is left open where the match is weak. Some rows mark clone size as missing; the rest say once, few, many or name a class of expanded clone.

TRBV7-9	NA	TRBJ1-1	NA	TGTGCCAGCAGGATCGGGGGTTCGAACACTGAAGCTTTCTTT	CASRIGGSNTEAFF
TRBV6-1	NA	TRBJ1-3	NA	TGTGCCAGCAGTGGACGGACGAACTCTGGAAACACCATATATTTT	CASSGRTNSGNTIYF
TRBV7-6	NA	TRBJ2-1	NA	TGTGCCAGCAGCCCCGTAAGGCTGGGGCGAGCGGTTGAGCAGTTCTTC	CASSPVRLGRAVEQFF
TRBV5-1	NA	TRBJ1-2	TRBD1	TGCGCCAGCAGCCCGAAGGACAGGGGGCTTATCTATGGCTACACCTTC	CASSPKDRGLIYGYTF
TRBV7-2	NA	TRBJ2-1	TRBD2	TGTGCCAGCCTTGGAGCGAGTGCGGGGGGGCTCGGCAATGAGCAGTTCTTC	CASLGASAGGLGNEQFF
TRBV18	medium-sized	TRBJ2-7	TRBD1	TGTGCCAGCTCACCGACAGGGGCTACTGACGAGCAGTACTTC	CASSPTGATDEQYF
TRBV27	NA	TRBJ1-2	TRBD1	TGTGCCAGCAGCCGGACGATAGGGGGCGGCTACACCTTC	CASSRTIGGGYTF
TRBV5-1	once	TRBJ1-2	NA	TGCGCCAGCAGCTTTAACAGGAGCCTTTACTATGGCTACACCTTC	CASSFNRSLYYGYTF
TRBV28	NA	TRBJ1-2	NA	TGTGCCAGCAGTTTAAGGAACTATGGCTACACCTTC	CASSLRNYGYTF
TRBV2	NA	TRBJ2-3	NA	TGTGCCAGCACGTCTAATTTAGCGGCAGATACGCAGTATTTT	CASTSNLAADTQYF